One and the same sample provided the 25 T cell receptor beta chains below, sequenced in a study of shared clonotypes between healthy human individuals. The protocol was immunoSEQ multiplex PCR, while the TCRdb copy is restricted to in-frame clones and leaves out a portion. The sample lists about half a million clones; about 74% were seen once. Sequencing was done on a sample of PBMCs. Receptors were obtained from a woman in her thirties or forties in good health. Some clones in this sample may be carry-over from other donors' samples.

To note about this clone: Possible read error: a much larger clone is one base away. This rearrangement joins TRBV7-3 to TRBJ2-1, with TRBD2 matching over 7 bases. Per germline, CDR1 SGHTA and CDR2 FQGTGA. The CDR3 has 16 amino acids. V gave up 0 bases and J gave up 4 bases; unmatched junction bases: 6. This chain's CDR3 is CASSLTPGAGYNEQFF. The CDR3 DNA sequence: TGTGCCAGCAGCTTAACACCGGGAGCGGGATACAATGAGCAGTTCTTC.

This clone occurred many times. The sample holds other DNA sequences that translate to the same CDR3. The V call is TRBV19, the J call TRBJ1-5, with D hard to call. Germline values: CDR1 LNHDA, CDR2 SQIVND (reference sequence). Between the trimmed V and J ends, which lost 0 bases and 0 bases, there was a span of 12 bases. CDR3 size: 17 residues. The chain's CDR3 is CASSIDGLWYSNQPQHF. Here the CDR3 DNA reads TGTGCCAGTAGTATAGATGGTCTTTGGTATAGCAATCAGCCCCAGCATTTT.

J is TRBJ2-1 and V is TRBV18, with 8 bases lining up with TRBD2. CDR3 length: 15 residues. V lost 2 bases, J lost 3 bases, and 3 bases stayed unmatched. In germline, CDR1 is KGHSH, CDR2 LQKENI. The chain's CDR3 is CASSPAGGGYNEQFF. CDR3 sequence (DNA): TGTGCCAGCTCACCAGCGGGAGGCGGCTACAATGAGCAGTTCTTC.

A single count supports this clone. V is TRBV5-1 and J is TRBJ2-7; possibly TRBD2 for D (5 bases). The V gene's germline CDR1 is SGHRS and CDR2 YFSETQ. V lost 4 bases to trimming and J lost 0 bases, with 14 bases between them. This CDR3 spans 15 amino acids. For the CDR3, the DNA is TGCGCCAGCAGCGAGAGCGGTCTACGCTCCTACGAGCAGTACTTC. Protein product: CASSESGLRSYEQYF. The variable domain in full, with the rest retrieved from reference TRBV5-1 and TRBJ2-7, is KAGVTQTPRYLIKTRGQQVTLSCSPISGHRSVSWYQQTPGQGLQFLFEYFSETQRNKGNFPGRFSGRQFSNSRSEMNVSTLELGDSALYLCASSESGLRSYEQYFGPGTRLTVT.

The CDR3 DNA is TGTGCCAGCAGCACCACTAGGGGGGACGCATACAATGAGCAGTTCTTC. Translated: CASSTTRGDAYNEQFF. The chain couples TRBV7-9 to TRBJ2-1, with D perhaps TRBD1 or TRBD2 (6 bases each). The CDR3 runs to 16 residues. V lost 5 bases and J lost 4, with 18 bases in between. Germline V lookup: CDR1 SEHNR, CDR2 FQNEAQ (reference sequence).

The CDR3 spells CASSLSEVRGNQPQHF. In DNA, the CDR3 is TGCGCCAGCAGCTTGTCGGAGGTTCGGGGCAATCAGCCCCAGCATTTT. The rearrangement joins TRBV5-1 to TRBJ1-5; unclear D gene. The CDR3 sequence is 16 residues long. In germline, CDR1 is SGHRS, CDR2 YFSETQ. The V end lost 1 base, the J end lost 2 bases, and 13 bases lay between the germline ends. Full variable domain (remainder filled in from reference TRBV5-1 and TRBJ1-5): KAGVTQTPRYLIKTRGQQVTLSCSPISGHRSVSWYQQTPGQGLQFLFEYFSETQRNKGNFPGRFSGRQFSNSRSEMNVSTLELGDSALYLCASSLSEVRGNQPQHFGDGTRLSIL.

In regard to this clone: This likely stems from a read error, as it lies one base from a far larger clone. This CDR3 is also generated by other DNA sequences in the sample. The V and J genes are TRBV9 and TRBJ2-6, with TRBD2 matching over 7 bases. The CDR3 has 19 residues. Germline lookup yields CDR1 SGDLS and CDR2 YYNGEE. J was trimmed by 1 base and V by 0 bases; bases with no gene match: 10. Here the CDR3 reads CASSVGGGRRDSGANVLTF. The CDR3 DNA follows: TGTGCCAGCAGCGTAGGAGGCGGGAGACGGGATTCTGGGGCCAACGTCCTGACTTTC.

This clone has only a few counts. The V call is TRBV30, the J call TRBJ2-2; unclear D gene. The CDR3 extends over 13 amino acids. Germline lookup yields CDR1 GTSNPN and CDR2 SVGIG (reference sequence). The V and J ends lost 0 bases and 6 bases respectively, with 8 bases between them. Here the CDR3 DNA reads TGTGCCTGGAGTGTAACTTGGGCCGGGGAGCTGTTTTTT. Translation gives CAWSVTWAGELFF.

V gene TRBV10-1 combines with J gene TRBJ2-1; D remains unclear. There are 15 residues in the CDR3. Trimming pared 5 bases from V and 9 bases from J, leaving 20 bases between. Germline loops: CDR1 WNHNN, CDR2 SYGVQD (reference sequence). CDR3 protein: CASSPTGEGRGEQFF. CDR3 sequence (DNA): TGCGCCAGCAGTCCAACCGGTGAAGGGCGCGGTGAGCAGTTCTTC.

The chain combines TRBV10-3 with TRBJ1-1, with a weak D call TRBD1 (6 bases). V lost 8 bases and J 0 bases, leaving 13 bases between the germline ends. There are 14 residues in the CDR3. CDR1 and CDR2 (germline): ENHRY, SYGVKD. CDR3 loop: CAIAPRDMNTEAFF. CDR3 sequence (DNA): TGTGCCATCGCCCCCAGGGACATGAACACTGAAGCTTTCTTT.

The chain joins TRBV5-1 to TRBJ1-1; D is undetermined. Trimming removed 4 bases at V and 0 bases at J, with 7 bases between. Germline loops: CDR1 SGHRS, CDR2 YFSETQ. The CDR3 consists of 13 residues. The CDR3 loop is CASSQRLNTEAFF. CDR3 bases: TGCGCCAGCAGCCAAAGATTGAACACTGAAGCTTTCTTT.

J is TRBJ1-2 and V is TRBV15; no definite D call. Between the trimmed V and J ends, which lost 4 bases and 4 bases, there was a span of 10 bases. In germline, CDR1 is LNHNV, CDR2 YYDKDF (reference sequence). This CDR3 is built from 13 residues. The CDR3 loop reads CATSTGSGYGYTF. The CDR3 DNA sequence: TGTGCCACCAGCACCGGATCGGGCTATGGCTACACCTTC.

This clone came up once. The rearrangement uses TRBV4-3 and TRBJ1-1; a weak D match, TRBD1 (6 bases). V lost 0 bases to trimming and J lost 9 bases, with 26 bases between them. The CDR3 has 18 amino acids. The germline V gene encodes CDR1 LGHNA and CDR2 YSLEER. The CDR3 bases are TGCGCCAGCAGCCAAGATGGGGCGGGGACACCGACCGATCCTAAAGCTTTCTTT. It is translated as CASSQDGAGTPTDPKAFF.

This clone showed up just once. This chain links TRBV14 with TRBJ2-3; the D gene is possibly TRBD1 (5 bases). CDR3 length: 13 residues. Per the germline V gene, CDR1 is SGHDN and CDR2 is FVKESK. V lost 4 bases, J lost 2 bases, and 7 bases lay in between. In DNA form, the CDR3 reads TGTGCCAGCAGCCGACAGTACACAGATACGCAGTATTTT. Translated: CASSRQYTDTQYF.

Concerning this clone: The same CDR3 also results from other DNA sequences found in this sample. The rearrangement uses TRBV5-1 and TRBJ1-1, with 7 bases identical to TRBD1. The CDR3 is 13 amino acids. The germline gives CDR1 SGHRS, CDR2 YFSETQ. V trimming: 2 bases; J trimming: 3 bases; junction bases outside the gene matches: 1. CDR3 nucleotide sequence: TGCGCCAGCAGCTTAACAGGGGACACTGAAGCTTTCTTT. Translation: CASSLTGDTEAFF.

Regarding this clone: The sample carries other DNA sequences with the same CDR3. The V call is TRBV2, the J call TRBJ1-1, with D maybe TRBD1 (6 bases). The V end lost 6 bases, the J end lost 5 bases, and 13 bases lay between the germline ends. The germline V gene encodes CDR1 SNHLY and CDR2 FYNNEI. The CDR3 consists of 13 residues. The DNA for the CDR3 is TGTGCCAGCAGGGGGGAAGGGGGGACTGAAGCTTTCTTT. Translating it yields CASRGEGGTEAFF.

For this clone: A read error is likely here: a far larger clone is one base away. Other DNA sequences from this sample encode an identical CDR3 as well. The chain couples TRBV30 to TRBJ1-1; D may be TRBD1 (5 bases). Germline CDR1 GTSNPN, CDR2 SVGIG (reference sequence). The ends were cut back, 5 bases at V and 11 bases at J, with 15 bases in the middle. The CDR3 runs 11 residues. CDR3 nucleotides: TGTGCCTGGGGACCGGGGCGTTTGGCTTTCTTT. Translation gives CAWGPGRLAFF.

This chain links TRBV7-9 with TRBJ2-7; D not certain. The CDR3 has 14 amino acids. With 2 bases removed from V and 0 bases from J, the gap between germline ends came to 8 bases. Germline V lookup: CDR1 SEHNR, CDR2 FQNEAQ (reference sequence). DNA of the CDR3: TGTGCCAGCAGCTTAAGCGCGAACTCCTACGAGCAGTACTTC. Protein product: CASSLSANSYEQYF.

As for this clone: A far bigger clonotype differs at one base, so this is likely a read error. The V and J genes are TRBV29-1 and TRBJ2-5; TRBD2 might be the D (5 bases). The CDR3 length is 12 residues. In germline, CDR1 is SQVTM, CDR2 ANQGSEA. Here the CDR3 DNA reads TGCAGCTACCGCCTGATGGGAGAGCCCCAGTACTTC. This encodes CSYRLMGEPQYF. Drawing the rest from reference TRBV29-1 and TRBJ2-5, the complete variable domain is SAVISQKPSRDICQRGTSLTIQCQVDSQVTMMFWYRQQPGQSLTLIATANQGSEATYESGFVIDKFPISRPNLTFSTLTVSNMSPEDSSIYLCSYRLMGEPQYFGPGTRLLVL.

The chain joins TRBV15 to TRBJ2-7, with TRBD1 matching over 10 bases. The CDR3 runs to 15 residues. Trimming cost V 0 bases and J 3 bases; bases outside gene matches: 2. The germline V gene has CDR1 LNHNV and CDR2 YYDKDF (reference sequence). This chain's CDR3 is CATSRDGTGVYEQYF. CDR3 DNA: TGTGCCACCAGCAGAGATGGGACAGGGGTCTACGAGCAGTACTTC.

CDR3 loop: CATSQALRGEKLFF. CDR3 DNA: TGTGCCACCAGCCAAGCCCTTAGAGGTGAAAAACTGTTTTTT. The V gene is TRBV15, the J gene TRBJ1-4, with no clear D. Trimming removed 5 bases from V and 7 bases from J, with 14 bases in between. Germline V gene data show CDR1 as LNHNV and CDR2 as YYDKDF (reference sequence). The CDR3 has 14 amino acids.

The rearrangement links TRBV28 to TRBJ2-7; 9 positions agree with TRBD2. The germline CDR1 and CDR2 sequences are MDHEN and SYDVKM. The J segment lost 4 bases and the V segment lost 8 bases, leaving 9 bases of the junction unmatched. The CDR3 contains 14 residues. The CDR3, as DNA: TGTGCCAGCCGCAATAGCGGGAGAGGGTACGAGCAGTACTTC. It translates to CASRNSGRGYEQYF.

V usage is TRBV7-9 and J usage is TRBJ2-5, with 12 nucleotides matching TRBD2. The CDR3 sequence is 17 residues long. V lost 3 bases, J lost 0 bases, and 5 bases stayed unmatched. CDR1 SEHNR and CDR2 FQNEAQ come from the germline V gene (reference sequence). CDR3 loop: CASSFGGLAGNQETQYF. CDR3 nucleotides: TGTGCCAGCAGCTTCGGAGGACTAGCGGGAAACCAAGAGACCCAGTACTTC.

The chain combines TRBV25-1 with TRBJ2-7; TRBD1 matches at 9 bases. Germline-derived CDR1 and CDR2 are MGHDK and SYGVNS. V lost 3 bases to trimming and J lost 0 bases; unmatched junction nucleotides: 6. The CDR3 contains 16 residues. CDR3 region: CASSDPGTGISYEQYF. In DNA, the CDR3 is TGTGCCAGCAGTGATCCCGGGACAGGGATCTCCTACGAGCAGTACTTC.

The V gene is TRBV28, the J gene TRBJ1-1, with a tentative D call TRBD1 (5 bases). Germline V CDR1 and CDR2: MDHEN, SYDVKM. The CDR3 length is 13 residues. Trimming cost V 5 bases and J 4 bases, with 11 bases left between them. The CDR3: CASSPGPGTEAFF. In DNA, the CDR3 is TGTGCCAGCAGTCCAGGGCCCGGCACTGAAGCTTTCTTT.